The clone carrying this T cell receptor (beta chain) was counted between two and nine times. As yet, its antigen is unknown. Deletions cut 1 base from V and 4 bases from J, with 10 bases between. The germline gives CDR1 MNHNS, CDR2 SASEGT. The CDR3 loop spans 14 amino acids. The entry originates in a study of blood T cells in healthy people across ages. PCR was performed a second time for about 6 to 12 cycles using a sample-barcoded 5' primer and a J-beta primer mix. One entry per CDR3 protein results from TCRdb running MiXCR on the 5' RACE reads. The sample yields hundreds of thousands of distinct CDR3 sequences, around 46% seen once. Overall study findings and caveats: The study could not conclusively compare naive and antigen-experienced cells, given its unsorted PBMCs.

The V and J genes are TRBV6-1 and TRBJ1-1; perhaps TRBD1 as D (5 bases). Specimen: blood. This receptor was taken from a man aged 25-45 years in good health. CDR3 loop: CASSEVQALTEAFF. The CDR3 DNA reads as TGTGCCAGCAGTGAAGTACAGGCCCTCACTGAAGCTTTCTTT.